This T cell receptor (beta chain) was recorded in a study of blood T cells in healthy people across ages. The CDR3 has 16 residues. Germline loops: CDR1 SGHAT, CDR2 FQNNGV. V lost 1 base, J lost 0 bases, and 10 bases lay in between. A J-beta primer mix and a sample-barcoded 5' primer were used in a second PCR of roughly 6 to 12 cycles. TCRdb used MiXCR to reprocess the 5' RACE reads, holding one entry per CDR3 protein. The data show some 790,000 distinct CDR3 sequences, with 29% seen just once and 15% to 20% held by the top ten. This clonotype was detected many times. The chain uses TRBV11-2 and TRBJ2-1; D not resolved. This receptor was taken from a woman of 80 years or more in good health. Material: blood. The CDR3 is CASSLAVRSSYNEQFF. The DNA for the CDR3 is TGTGCCAGCAGCTTAGCGGTCAGGAGCTCCTACAATGAGCAGTTCTTC.